This is a list of T cell receptor beta chains from one sample in a study of CDR3 diversity in severe acne. Via MiXCR, TCRdb re-called the PCR reads, giving one row per CDR3 protein. Among roughly 100,000 distinct CDR3 sequences listed, roughly 51% were seen once. Sequenced material: blood. The receptor set was obtained from a male donor with acne. CDR3s include the opening cysteine and the closing phenylalanine or tryptophan. Not every row has a clone size; where given, it reads once, few, many or a size class.

TRBV29-1,-,CSVGTSRTYEQYF
TRBV10-3,-,CATSVAGGPTNADTQYF
TRBV20-1,many,CSAAGTSGEETQYF
TRBV7-3,-,CASSRLAPREQYF
TRBV20-1,few,CSAYSAEKLFF
TRBV6-9,few,CASTPDRNSNQPQHF
TRBV4-3,many,CASSHGPQVEAFF
TRBV20-1,medium-sized,CSAPGSGRVSYEQYF
TRBV7-6,-,CASSTGLAEGYNEQFF
TRBV27,few,CASSSRTGGLDEQFF
TRBV9,-,CASSLPGTLVYEQYF
TRBV10-3,-,CAISMTGGPVKDTEAFF
TRBV29-1,-,CSVGGLAGEGTDTQYF
TRBV11-2,-,CASSLDTLYGYTF
TRBV27,few,CASSLPTGLEQFF
TRBV19,-,CASTEYRIGNEKLFF
TRBV28,-,CASFRDRNPPLHF
TRBV29-1,-,CSIEGTASYEQYF
TRBV19,-,CASNQRDSEETQYF
TRBV5-6,-,CASSLGARTDTQYF
TRBV6-1,few,CASSETENTEAFF
TRBV24-1,-,CATSDSREGPQQYF
TRBV5-6,-,CASSPRTVYEQYF
TRBV29-1,few,CSVGGVQHVYGYTF
TRBV15,-,CATSMSRTEGPYEQYF
TRBV4-1,many,CASSQDVAYNEQFF
TRBV24-1,medium-sized,CATSDPHNEQFF